This TCR beta chain was retrieved from a study of CXCR3-negative and CXCR3-positive naive CD8 T cells. Study-level points and caveats: Naive cells that were CXCR3-positive had more hydrophobic TRB CDR3s (compared with CXCR3-negative naive cells). TRBV-TRBJ usage was alike in naive CXCR3-negative and CXCR3-positive cells but differed in memory cells.

The naive CD8+ gate required CD45RO-CCR7+CD27+CD95- phenotype. Germline values: CDR1 WSHSY, CDR2 SAAADI. The CDR3 length is 14 residues. The authors prepared UMI-labeled TRB cDNA libraries by 5' RACE. TCRdb re-called the 5' RACE reads and catalogs CDR3 proteins one per entry, DNA excluded. The sample features tens of thousands of distinct CDR3 sequences, with about 1.5% in its top ten. As for this clonotype: What it binds is unknown.

J is TRBJ2-5 and V is TRBV10-2; with no DNA, the TCRdb D assignment of TRBD2 cannot be verified. The specimen was naive CXCR3- CD8+ T cells from blood. The sample's subset: CD45RO-CCR7+CD27+CD95- naive CD8+ T cells lacking CXCR3 (TNR3-). This receptor was taken from a human donor in good health. Some clones in this sample may be carry-over from other donors' samples. CDR3 residues: CASSERRVQETQYF.